The rows below give T cell receptor beta chains drawn from one sample of a study of blood T cell repertoires in COVID-19. Profiled with immunoSEQ multiplex PCR; TCRdb holds only in-frame clones, not every one. The sample holds roughly 130,000 clones, approximately 84% seen once. The sample was peripheral blood. The receptors were sampled from a young woman who had recovered from COVID-19. Both conserved end residues are part of each CDR3.

TRBV7-9 | CASSRTSLDRPNTEAFF
TRBV6-1 | CASSEVQSNSPLHF
TRBV5-1 | CASGQGDMYTDTQYF
TRBV7-9 | CASSPGTSGYTGELFF
TRBV6-6 | CASSSQGPNSPLHF
TRBV20-1 | CSASVQGFAEAFF
TRBV15 | CATSRELAVSTDTQYF
TRBV19 | CASSIGGVSYGYTF
TRBV30 | CAWSLDRVGGYTF
TRBV11-2 | CASSLDLAGYSTYNEQFF
TRBV14 | CASSQLGPYEQYF
TRBV6-2/TRBV6-3 | CASSFGLTSSQTQYF
TRBV11-2 | CASSWRTGSATGELFF
TRBV4-2 | CASSSIGLANYEQYF
TRBV19 | CASTQGVLNYGYTF
TRBV3-1/TRBV3-2 | CASSPGQGVRGYTF
TRBV6-1 | CASSAKPGQGASGAKNIQYF
TRBV12-5 | CASAPGTGLDTQYF
TRBV5-1 | CASSPQAGKAFF
TRBV4-1 | CASSPLDMVGAFF
TRBV6-5 | CASRFGQGAGELFF
TRBV4-1 | CASSQEGATGTSERSSYNEQFF
TRBV19 | CASNRAGGPKNEQFF
TRBV5-4 | CASSLGGTVYTF
TRBV7-2 | CASSWTGEKNTEAFF
TRBV7-9 | CASSPGTGSGNTIYF
TRBV11-3 | CASSLTSDTQYF
TRBV7-2 | CASSMDRATNEKLFF
TRBV7-8 | CASSLDRTENTGELFF
TRBV2 | CASARRSSGYNEQFF
TRBV18 | CASSSFRTGGKDTEAFF
TRBV19 | CASIPAGRRNTEAFF
TRBV6-5 | CASTNRDLTSGDQYF
TRBV5-1 | CASSVDRGSRAFF
TRBV4-1 | CASSHRTGGDTGELFF
TRBV6-1 | CASSVYGEIRANGGTGELFF
TRBV10-3 | CATSAGGPPYEQFF
TRBV6-5 | CASAGPGLTNEKLFF
TRBV29-1 | CSVARGQETQYF
TRBV4-1 | CASSPWTSGRAMDEQFF
TRBV29-1 | CSVEGGRNRRDNEQFF
TRBV9 | CASSGGGQTAHTPTF
TRBV7-2 | CASSYSGTGAVYGYTF
TRBV5-4 | CASSRVGRGGHTEAFF
TRBV6-1 | CASSEQGYFYEQYF
TRBV20-1 | CSARDFGQQYF
TRBV24-1 | CAISTSGGAPIVYEQYF
TRBV5-6 | CASSLEGQDSYNEQFF
TRBV7-2 | CASSLGGRTNQPQHF
TRBV28 | CASSSPGGSNQPQHF
TRBV6-5 | CASSLREGGGAFF
TRBV4-1 | CASSQKQGYNEQFF
TRBV19 | CASGGIGYTF
TRBV6-5 | CASSPRPQGWAFF
TRBV29-1 | CSVEEGQGNYGYTF